This T cell receptor (beta chain) emerged from a study of CD8 T cells in Susac syndrome. Sequencing of TCR beta, carried out with a high-throughput approach, was applied to CD8+ and CD4+ T cells from the blood. Those who served as multiple sclerosis controls were treatment-naive patients with stable or active relapsing-remitting disease. Negative isolation yielded CD8+ and CD4+ T cells; FACS enriched TEMRA cells. A single count supports this clonotype. RNA in amounts of roughly 0.5 to 1 ug was reverse transcribed with random hexamers. TCR beta CDR3 was amplified by immunoSEQ covering 54 Vbeta and 13 Jbeta. TCRdb reanalysed the immunoSEQ multiplex PCR reads using MiXCR and keeps one entry per CDR3 protein. The repertoire includes 250,000 to 300,000 distinct CDR3 sequences, 85% of them detected once, and around 0.22% sits in the top ten. The germline V gene encodes CDR1 SEHNR and CDR2 FQNEAQ (reference sequence). The CDR3 has 16 amino acids. Trimming shortened V by 3 bases and J by 5 bases, and 19 bases separated the two germline ends.

This sequence joins TRBV7-9 and TRBJ2-5, with TRBD1 as a possible D gene (7 bases). The sample comprised CD8+ T cells from PBMCs. This receptor was taken from a human donor with multiple sclerosis. The CDR3 reads CASSLVDRPRGETQYF. DNA of the CDR3: TGTGCCAGCAGCTTGGTGGACAGGCCTCGGGGGGAGACCCAGTACTTC.